These 15 T cell receptor beta chains came from one sample sequenced in a study of blood T cell repertoires in COVID-19. TCRdb's table, derived via immunoSEQ multiplex PCR, lists solely in-frame clones and lacks some. Here the sample spans under 450,000 clones, 81% being singletons. The sample was peripheral blood. Every receptor here comes from a human donor with acute or convalescent COVID-19. The donor label of this sample is uncertain.

V usage is TRBV6-5 and J usage is TRBJ1-4; 9 nucleotides agree with TRBD1. This CDR3 spans 14 amino acids. Per germline, CDR1 MNHEY and CDR2 SVGAGI. Trimming cost V 6 bases and J 5 bases; bases outside gene matches: 4. CDR3 DNA: TGTGCCAGCAGCAAGGACAGGGGAAATGAAAAACTGTTTTTT. Its protein product is CASSKDRGNEKLFF.

The chain carries TRBV5-4 and TRBJ2-5; 7 positions agree with TRBD2. Germline CDR1 SGHNT, CDR2 YYREEE (reference sequence). The length of the CDR3 is 14 residues. The trim removed 4 bases at V and 7 bases at J, leaving 10 bases unmatched. The CDR3 DNA reads as TGTGCCAGCAGCCGGGGGGATCTCGTTCGGACCCAGTACTTC. It encodes CASSRGDLVRTQYF.

V gene TRBV19 combines with J gene TRBJ2-7; tentative D call: TRBD1 (5 bases). This CDR3 has 14 residues. Per germline, CDR1 LNHDA and CDR2 SQIVND (reference sequence). The V end was cut by 3 bases, the J end by 6 bases, with 15 bases between. The CDR3 DNA reads TGTGCCAGTAGTATCACAGGATTAACCGGCGAGCAGTACTTC. Translating gives CASSITGLTGEQYF.

The V call is TRBV28, the J call TRBJ2-5; D is possibly TRBD2 (5 bases). V dropped 5 bases and J dropped 3 bases, with 13 bases sitting between them. Germline assignment: CDR1 MDHEN and CDR2 SYDVKM. The CDR3 loop spans 14 amino acids. The chain's CDR3 is CASSHGLPKETQYF. In DNA, the CDR3 is TGTGCCAGCAGTCATGGACTTCCGAAAGAGACCCAGTACTTC.

This chain uses TRBV19 with TRBJ2-1; a possible D gene is TRBD2 (6 bases). Trimming removed 11 bases at V and 3 bases at J, with 11 bases between. Per germline, CDR1 LNHDA and CDR2 SQIVND (reference sequence). The CDR3 runs to 12 residues. The CDR3 bases are TGTGCCGGCCGGGACTTCTACAATGAGCAGTTCTTC. Translating it yields CAGRDFYNEQFF.

This clone was picked up one time. The chain joins TRBV4-1 to TRBJ2-1; 9 nucleotides line up with TRBD2. The CDR3 covers 19 residues. V was clipped by 4 bases and J by 4 bases; unmatched bases: 17. Germline V CDR1 and CDR2: MGHRA, YSYEKL. The CDR3 loop is CASSPPGLAGIRAYNEQFF. CDR3 nucleotides: TGCGCCAGCAGCCCCCCTGGGCTAGCGGGAATCAGGGCTTACAATGAGCAGTTCTTC.

This clone was counted a few times. The chain is built from TRBV27 and TRBJ1-1; TRBD1 is a possible D gene (6 bases). CDR1 is MNHEY, CDR2 SMNVEV, per germline (reference sequence). The CDR3 runs to 16 residues. V lost 5 bases to trimming and J lost 0 bases, with 16 bases between them. The CDR3 DNA reads TGTGCCAGCAGTCTGGACAGTACTCGTATGAACACTGAAGCTTTCTTT. It specifies CASSLDSTRMNTEAFF.

CDR3 in amino acids: CASSITGRVYNEQFF. The CDR3 DNA follows: TGTGCCAGTAGTATCACCGGGAGGGTTTACAATGAGCAGTTCTTC. The chain couples TRBV19 to TRBJ2-1, with 8 positions matching TRBD2. V was pared by 3 bases and J by 4 bases, with 5 bases of the junction left unmatched. Germline V lookup: CDR1 LNHDA, CDR2 SQIVND (reference sequence). CDR3 size: 15 residues.

The chain carries TRBV5-1 and TRBJ1-2, with D maybe TRBD1 (5 bases). Trimming took 1 base from V and 0 from J, leaving 13 bases between them. CDR3 length equals 16 residues. The germline V gene encodes CDR1 SGHRS and CDR2 YFSETQ. In DNA form, the CDR3 reads TGCGCCAGCAGCTTGCGTACAGGTCAAGCTAACTATGGCTACACCTTC. Amino acid sequence: CASSLRTGQANYGYTF. The variable domain in full, completed from reference TRBV5-1 and TRBJ1-2, reads KAGVTQTPRYLIKTRGQQVTLSCSPISGHRSVSWYQQTPGQGLQFLFEYFSETQRNKGNFPGRFSGRQFSNSRSEMNVSTLELGDSALYLCASSLRTGQANYGYTFGSGTRLTVV.

V is TRBV12-3 or TRBV12-4 and J is TRBJ1-5; D remains ambiguous. This CDR3 comprises 13 residues. V was trimmed by 1 base and J by 6 bases, leaving 7 bases between them. This CDR3 reads CASSLVEGQPQHF. CDR3 nucleotides: TGTGCCAGCAGTTTAGTTGAGGGTCAGCCCCAGCATTTT.

The chain has TRBV7-8 and TRBJ2-7; 7 nucleotides agree with TRBD1. Germline V gene lookup returns CDR1 SGHVS and CDR2 FQNEAQ. This CDR3 has 13 residues. With V trimmed by 5 bases and J by 8 bases, 9 bases remained unmatched. The CDR3 reads CASSPRDRYKQYF. CDR3 bases: TGTGCCAGCAGCCCCCGGGACAGATACAAGCAGTACTTC.

V and J are TRBV6-5 and TRBJ2-5; 8 positions agree with TRBD2. The trim removed 0 bases at V and 5 bases at J, leaving 5 bases unmatched. CDR1 and CDR2 from the germline V gene are MNHEY and SVGAGI. This CDR3 contains 15 residues. The CDR3 spells CASSYSGRGGETQYF. DNA for the CDR3: TGTGCCAGCAGTTACTCAGGTCGGGGGGGGGAGACCCAGTACTTC.

A single count supports this clone. This chain joins TRBV3-1 (or the pseudogene TRBV3-2) and TRBJ2-3; 13 nucleotides line up with TRBD2. This CDR3 spans 19 amino acids. CDR1 is LGHDT, CDR2 YNNKEL, per germline (reference sequence). The J segment lost 6 bases and the V segment lost 0 bases, leaving 12 bases of the junction unmatched. For the CDR3, the DNA is TGTGCCAGCAGCCAAGATCCCCGTAGACTAGCGGGAGGTACGGATACGCAGTATTTT. As protein: CASSQDPRRLAGGTDTQYF.

The V gene is TRBV7-2, the J gene TRBJ2-2; D is undetermined. From germline, CDR1 is SGHTA and CDR2 FQGNSA. The length of the CDR3 is 13 residues. Between the trimmed V and J ends, which lost 5 bases and 1 base, there was a span of 5 bases. CDR3 residues: CASSLKNTGELFF. The DNA for the CDR3 is TGTGCCAGCAGCCTAAAGAACACCGGGGAGCTGTTTTTT. The complete variable domain, with remaining parts taken from reference TRBV7-2 and TRBJ2-2, reads GAGVSQSPSNKVTEKGKDVELRCDPISGHTALYWYRQSLGQGLEFLIYFQGNSAPDKSGLPSDRFSAERTGGSVSTLTIQRTQQEDSAVYLCASSLKNTGELFFGEGSRLTVL.

The chain uses TRBV18 and TRBJ2-7; 7 bases match TRBD1. The CDR3 has 16 residues. Germline CDR1 and CDR2: KGHSH and LQKENI. The junction had 16 bases not matched to a gene; V was cut back by 8 bases and J by 3 bases. This chain's CDR3 is CASRGQRNDPIYEQYF. The DNA of the CDR3 is TGTGCCAGCCGGGGACAGAGAAACGATCCCATCTACGAGCAGTACTTC.